Below, 28 T cell receptor beta chains from the same sample are listed, as sequenced in a study of beta chain features in type 1 diabetes. Study conclusions and caveats: Moderate yet significant TCRB CDR3 shortening was seen in Type 1 diabetes patients in all four CD4+ subsets.

TCRB transcripts that were expressed got sequenced, as all of the isolated RNA had been reverse transcribed. TCRdb's table, derived via immunoSEQ multiplex PCR, lists solely in-frame clones and lacks some. The sample includes roughly 350,000 clones, around 9.6% of them seen just once. Their cognate antigens are unknown. Sequenced: central memory CD4+ T cells from blood. The receptor set was obtained from a young man with type 1 diabetes.

The chain uses TRBV9 and TRBJ2-5; 7 bases align to TRBD2. The DNA end favors TRBJ2-7, so the J call may be wrong. The CDR3 covers 17 residues. Germline assignment: CDR1 SGDLS and CDR2 YYNGEE. The CDR3 is CASSVGFSMGTMYEQYF. The CDR3 nucleotides read TGTGCCAGCAGCGTAGGGTTCAGTATGGGGACTATGTACGAGCAGTACTTC.

This clone has a handful of counts. The V call is TRBV9, the J call TRBJ2-3; 7 bases are shared with TRBD2. V shed 3 bases and J 1 base; nucleotides not matched to a gene: 8. Germline lookup yields CDR1 SGDLS and CDR2 YYNGEE. CDR3 length: 16 residues. This CDR3 reads CASSALSLAGTDTQYF. CDR3 nucleotide sequence: TGTGCCAGCAGCGCATTGTCTCTAGCGGGCACAGATACGCAGTATTTT.

This rearrangement joins TRBV6-4 to TRBJ1-1; D might be TRBD1 (5 bases). Looked up from germline, CDR1 is MRHNA and CDR2 is SNTAGT. The CDR3 totals 13 residues. With 4 bases removed from V and 3 bases from J, the gap between germline ends came to 9 bases. The CDR3 here is CASSGQQDTEAFF. The CDR3 nucleotides read TGTGCCAGCAGTGGACAGCAGGACACTGAAGCTTTCTTT.

This chain uses TRBV4-2 with TRBJ2-5; 7 bases map to TRBD2. Germline V CDR1 and CDR2: LGHNA, YNFKEQ. The CDR3 runs 13 residues. Losses at the gene ends were 5 bases for V and 7 bases for J; bases not matched to a gene: 7. CDR3 region: CASSLAGEGTQYF. CDR3 DNA: TGTGCCAGCAGCTTGGCGGGAGAAGGGACCCAGTACTTC.

This clone was counted a few times. The J gene is TRBJ2-2, the V gene TRBV9; 7 bases map to TRBD2. The V and J ends lost 4 bases and 4 bases, in that order; junction bases with no gene match: 7. The CDR3 has 15 residues. Germline CDR1 is SGDLS and CDR2 is YYNGEE. The CDR3 is CASSLGEGFTGELFF. Written as DNA, the CDR3 is TGTGCCAGCAGCCTAGGGGAGGGTTTCACCGGGGAGCTGTTTTTT.

This clone was found a few times. The junction does not match germline at one end; this may be a read error. At the DNA level, this CDR3 is encoded by other sequences in the same sample as well. CDR3 loop: CASSNSGRAGDIQYF. In DNA, the CDR3 is TGTGCCAGCAGCAATAGCGGGAGGGCCGGAGACATTCAGTACTTC. The chain joins TRBV4-1 to TRBJ2-4; TRBD2 aligns across 11 bases. The CDR3 has 15 residues. The germline V gene encodes CDR1 MGHRA and CDR2 YSYEKL.

The chain couples TRBV7-2 to TRBJ2-7; TRBD1 matches at 7 bases. The germline V gene encodes CDR1 SGHTA and CDR2 FQGNSA. The CDR3 contains 17 residues. J was trimmed by 6 bases and V by 0 bases; bases with no gene match: 14. This CDR3 is CASSLALGGQSQGEQYF. As DNA, the CDR3 is TGTGCCAGCAGCTTAGCGCTTGGGGGACAGTCCCAGGGCGAGCAGTACTTC.

This clone turned up a few times. Here the CDR3 DNA reads TGTGCCAGCAGCCCCGGGGGGGGTTTGGGGCTTCAGCCCCAGCATTTT. As protein: CASSPGGGLGLQPQHF. The chain combines TRBV28 with TRBJ1-5, with D perhaps TRBD1 (5 bases). Trimming took 6 bases from V and 6 from J, leaving 21 bases between them. Germline V gene lookup returns CDR1 MDHEN and CDR2 SYDVKM. The CDR3 loop spans 16 amino acids.

At least ten counts were recorded for this clone. This chain links TRBV29-1 with TRBJ1-2; D might be TRBD1 (5 bases). The germline V and J ends were trimmed by 7 bases and 2 bases, with 11 bases remaining between them. The CDR3 totals 12 residues. Germline V CDR1 and CDR2: SQVTM, ANQGSEA. Here the CDR3 DNA reads TGCAGCGGGTTGAAGGGGAACTATGGCTACACCTTC. It translates to CSGLKGNYGYTF.

This clone was observed a few times. This chain joins TRBV13 and TRBJ2-3; TRBD2 matches 7 bases. The CDR3 totals 16 residues. V shed 5 bases and J 9 bases; nucleotides not matched to a gene: 17. Per the germline V gene, CDR1 is PRHDT and CDR2 is FYEKMQ (reference sequence). CDR3 in amino acids: CASSPASGMRHSTQYF. CDR3 nucleotides: TGTGCCAGCAGCCCGGCCAGCGGGATGCGTCACTCAACGCAGTATTTT.

This clone was picked up many times. This sequence joins TRBV4-1 and TRBJ2-2; 7 nucleotides match TRBD2. Looked up from germline, CDR1 is MGHRA and CDR2 is YSYEKL. The CDR3 runs to 15 residues. Trimming removed 0 bases from V and 10 bases from J; junction bases left unmatched: 8. The CDR3, as DNA: TGCGCCAGCAGCCAAGATAGGCGGGAGCGCGAGGAGCTGTTTTTT. Translation gives CASSQDRREREELFF.

This clone was observed a handful of times. The genes are TRBV14 and TRBJ2-7; no clear D. Trimming left V 4 bases short and J 2 bases short, with 15 bases between. This CDR3 spans 15 amino acids. Germline loops: CDR1 SGHDN, CDR2 FVKESK. The CDR3 reads CASSLYAGFTYEQYF. DNA of the CDR3: TGTGCCAGCAGCCTATATGCAGGATTTACCTACGAGCAGTACTTC.

This chain links TRBV19 with TRBJ1-1; no reliable D call. V was clipped by 6 bases and J by 0 bases, with 11 bases between them. The CDR3 is made up of 14 amino acids. Germline-derived CDR1 and CDR2 are LNHDA and SQIVND (reference sequence). The CDR3 nucleotides are TGTGCCAGTAGCAACTGGTACATGAACACTGAAGCTTTCTTT. Its protein product is CASSNWYMNTEAFF.

Many counts were recorded for this clone. V usage is TRBV6-5 and J usage is TRBJ1-1, with 8 bases identical to TRBD1. Germline-derived CDR1 and CDR2 are MNHEY and SVGAGI. V trimming: 5 bases; J trimming: 1 base; junction bases outside the gene matches: 6. CDR3 length equals 15 residues. CDR3 protein: CASSGPGTGNTEAFF. The CDR3 nucleotides are TGTGCCAGCAGTGGGCCCGGGACAGGGAACACTGAAGCTTTCTTT.

About this clone: It may be a read error: a sequence one base away is much more abundant. This specimen includes other DNA sequences encoding the same CDR3. The chain uses TRBV5-4 and TRBJ2-1, with 12 bases identical to TRBD2. This CDR3 is 15 amino acids long. CDR1 and CDR2 from the germline V gene are SGHNT and YYREEE (reference sequence). As DNA, the CDR3 is TGTGCCAGTAGCTTGTGGACTAGCGGGAAAAATGAGCAGTTCTTC. Translating it yields CASSLWTSGKNEQFF.

This clone was counted a few times. The chain links TRBV5-1 to TRBJ1-4; D unclear. In germline, CDR1 is SGHRS, CDR2 YFSETQ. The V and J ends lost 1 base and 4 bases respectively, with 11 bases between them. The CDR3 totals 15 residues. The CDR3 sequence is CASSLSDTINEKLFF. The CDR3 coding sequence is TGCGCCAGCAGCTTGTCTGACACAATTAATGAAAAACTGTTTTTT. Looking up the rest from reference TRBV5-1 and TRBJ1-4 gives the full variable domain: KAGVTQTPRYLIKTRGQQVTLSCSPISGHRSVSWYQQTPGQGLQFLFEYFSETQRNKGNFPGRFSGRQFSNSRSEMNVSTLELGDSALYLCASSLSDTINEKLFFGSGTQLSVL.

This clone was counted between two and nine times. The V gene is TRBV2, the J gene TRBJ2-2; D is possibly TRBD1 (5 bases). The V gene lost 10 bases and the J gene lost 1 base, with 13 bases spanning the gap. This CDR3 is 14 amino acids long. In germline, CDR1 is SNHLY, CDR2 FYNNEI. In nucleotides, the CDR3 is TGTGCCACCACCGAGCAGGGGAACACCGGGGAGCTGTTTTTT. Translated, it gives CATTEQGNTGELFF.

The chain combines TRBV28 with TRBJ1-2, with D possibly TRBD1 on 5 matching bases. CDR1 is MDHEN, CDR2 SYDVKM, per germline. Trimming took off 5 bases at V and 4 bases at J, with 23 bases between the two ends. This CDR3 spans 17 amino acids. The CDR3 loop reads CASSPPGPMIAGYGYTF. The CDR3 coding sequence is TGTGCCAGCAGTCCCCCGGGACCGATGATTGCTGGCTATGGCTACACCTTC.

The CDR3: CASSLQQRNEQFF. In nucleotides, the CDR3 is TGTGCCAGCAGCTTGCAGCAGCGGAATGAGCAGTTCTTC. J is TRBJ2-1 and V is TRBV5-5; D possibly corresponds to TRBD2 (5 bases). CDR3 length: 13 amino acids. CDR1 and CDR2 (germline): SGHKS, YYEKEE (reference sequence). V lost 1 base, J lost 7 bases, and 9 bases lay in between.

The gene calls are TRBV20-1 and TRBJ2-7; weak D call: TRBD1 (5 bases). The CDR3 has 10 residues. The germline V gene encodes CDR1 DFQATT and CDR2 SNEGSKA (reference sequence). The V and J ends lost 7 bases and 5 bases respectively, with 9 bases between them. Written as DNA, the CDR3 is TGCAGTGGGGGCTTCAACGAGCAGTACTTC. As protein: CSGGFNEQYF.

There are a few counts of this clone. J is TRBJ2-7 and V is TRBV4-3; 7 nucleotides agree with TRBD2. V shed 4 bases and J 4 bases; nucleotides not matched to a gene: 10. Germline loops: CDR1 LGHNA, CDR2 YSLEER. The CDR3 extends over 15 amino acids. The CDR3 DNA follows: TGCGCCAGCAGCCGGGTTAGCGGGTCCTCTTACGAGCAGTACTTC. Residues: CASSRVSGSSYEQYF.

This clone was counted a few times. The V and J genes are TRBV7-3 and TRBJ2-5; no firm D call. Germline V gives CDR1 SGHTA, CDR2 FQGTGA. V dropped 5 bases and J dropped 5 bases, with 15 bases sitting between them. The CDR3 length is 14 residues. CDR3 amino acids: CASSEGSSRETQYF. CDR3 DNA sequence: TGTGCCAGCAGCGAAGGATCCAGCAGGGAGACCCAGTACTTC.

A few counts support this clone. The chain employs TRBV5-6 and TRBJ2-7; a possible D gene is TRBD2 (5 bases). Trimming left V 1 base short and J 6 bases short, with 8 bases between. The CDR3 is made up of 12 amino acids. CDR1 and CDR2 (germline): SGHDT, YYEEEE. This CDR3 reads CASSLTRGEQYF. Written as DNA, the CDR3 is TGTGCCAGCAGCTTGACTAGAGGCGAGCAGTACTTC.

In regard to this clone: The sample contains more than one DNA sequence encoding this CDR3. The rearrangement uses TRBV11-3 and TRBJ2-3; D might be TRBD1 (6 bases). Deletions cut 3 bases from V and 2 bases from J, with 9 bases between. The CDR3 runs 14 residues. The germline CDR1 and CDR2 sequences are SGHNT and YENEEA. The CDR3 is CASSLDRDTDTQYF. CDR3 in DNA: TGTGCCAGCAGCTTGGACAGAGACACAGATACGCAGTATTTT.

The table lists this clone with many counts. The chain combines TRBV4-3 with TRBJ2-1; the match to TRBD1 covers 9 bases. The CDR3 length is 15 residues. Trimming at V came to 3 bases and at J to 6 bases, leaving 6 bases not matched to a gene. Germline CDR1 reads LGHNA; CDR2 reads YSLEER. The CDR3 is CASSHLTGQGNEQFF. The CDR3 DNA follows: TGCGCCAGCAGCCACCTTACGGGACAGGGCAATGAGCAGTTCTTC.

This clone appeared many times. This chain links TRBV5-1 with TRBJ2-2; D is perhaps TRBD1 (6 bases). CDR3 length equals 14 residues. Looked up from germline, CDR1 is SGHRS and CDR2 is YFSETQ. The germline V and J ends were trimmed by 9 bases and 1 base, with 13 bases remaining between them. Here the CDR3 reads CATLEGENTGELFF. CDR3 bases: TGCGCCACCCTCGAGGGGGAGAACACCGGGGAGCTGTTTTTT.

This clone was observed a few times. This chain uses TRBV7-2 with TRBJ2-7; TRBD1 matches 10 bases. With V trimmed by 5 bases and J by 5 bases, 6 bases remained unmatched. The germline CDR1 and CDR2 sequences are SGHTA and FQGNSA. The CDR3 runs 14 residues. The CDR3 nucleotides are TGTGCCAGCAGCCCACGACAGGGGGCGAACGAGCAGTACTTC. Its protein is CASSPRQGANEQYF.

The chain recombines TRBV4-1 with TRBJ1-3; D is undetermined. In germline, CDR1 is MGHRA, CDR2 YSYEKL. This CDR3 is 16 amino acids long. Trimming shortened V by 0 bases and J by 0 bases, and 9 bases separated the two germline ends. The CDR3, as DNA: TGCGCCAGCAGCCAAGACAGAACGAGCTCTGGAAACACCATATATTTT. Protein: CASSQDRTSSGNTIYF.